This T cell receptor (beta chain) was sequenced in a study of PD-1 blockade in classical Hodgkin lymphoma. Sequencing was performed with immunoSEQ multiplex PCR; in TCRdb, only in-frame clones are kept and a portion is missing. The sample records roughly 100,000 clones, roughly nine tenths being singletons. Regarding time point: cycle 4 day 1 (C4D1), after six to seven weeks of nivolumab. Every patient experienced relapse after autologous stem cell transplantation, and brentuximab vedotin exposure varied. In regard to this clone: No antigen is known for it.

Regarding the study as a whole: Unlike CD8+ TCR diversity, which did not rise significantly by C4D1, CD4+ TCR diversity did.

With 0 bases removed from V and 4 bases from J, the gap between germline ends came to 14 bases. The V gene's germline CDR1 is LNHNV and CDR2 YYDKDF (reference sequence). The CDR3 has 16 residues. The material was peripheral blood mononuclear cells (PBMCs), obtained before the fourth cycle of nivolumab. The receptor comes from a human donor with classical Hodgkin lymphoma. The V gene is TRBV15, the J gene TRBJ2-3; D is undetermined. The CDR3 here is CATSRDRARSADTQYF. In nucleotides, the CDR3 is TGTGCCACCAGCAGAGATAGGGCTAGAAGTGCAGATACGCAGTATTTT.